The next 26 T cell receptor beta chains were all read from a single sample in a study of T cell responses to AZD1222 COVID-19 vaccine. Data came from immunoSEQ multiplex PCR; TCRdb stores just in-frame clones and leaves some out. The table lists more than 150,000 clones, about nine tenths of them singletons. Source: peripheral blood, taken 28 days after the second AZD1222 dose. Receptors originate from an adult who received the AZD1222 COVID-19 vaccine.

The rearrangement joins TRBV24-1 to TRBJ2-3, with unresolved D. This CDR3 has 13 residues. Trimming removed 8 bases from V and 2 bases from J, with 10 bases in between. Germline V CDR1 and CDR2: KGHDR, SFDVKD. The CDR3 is CATMTGATDTQYF. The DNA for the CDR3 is TGTGCCACCATGACGGGCGCCACAGATACGCAGTATTTT.

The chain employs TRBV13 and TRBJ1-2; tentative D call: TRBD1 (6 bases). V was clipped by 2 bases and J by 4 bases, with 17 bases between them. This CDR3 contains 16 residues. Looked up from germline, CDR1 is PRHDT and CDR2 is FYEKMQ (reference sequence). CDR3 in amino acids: CASSLLGGARLYGYTF. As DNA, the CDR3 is TGTGCCAGCAGCTTATTAGGGGGGGCGCGGCTCTATGGCTACACCTTC.

The CDR3 DNA follows: TGTGCCACCAGGGGTAGGGGACAGGGGTCCCCCCACCAAGAGACCCAGTACTTC. Protein: CATRGRGQGSPHQETQYF. J is TRBJ2-5 and V is TRBV19; 10 nucleotides line up with TRBD1. Looked up from germline, CDR1 is LNHDA and CDR2 is SQIVND (reference sequence). V was clipped by 10 bases and J by 0 bases; unmatched bases: 17. This CDR3 region has 18 residues.

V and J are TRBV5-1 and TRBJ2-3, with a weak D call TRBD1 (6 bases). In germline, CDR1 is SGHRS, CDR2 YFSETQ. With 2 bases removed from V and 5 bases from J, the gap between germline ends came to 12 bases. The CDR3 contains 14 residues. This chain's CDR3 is CASSFGQGKDTQYF. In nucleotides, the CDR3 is TGCGCCAGCAGCTTTGGGCAGGGGAAAGATACGCAGTATTTT.

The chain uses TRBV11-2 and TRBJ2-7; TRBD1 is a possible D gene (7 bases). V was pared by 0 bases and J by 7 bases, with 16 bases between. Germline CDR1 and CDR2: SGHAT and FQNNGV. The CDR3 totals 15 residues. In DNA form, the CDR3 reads TGTGCCAGCAGCTTAGAGGGAGGACAGGTCTGGGAGCAGTACTTC. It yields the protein CASSLEGGQVWEQYF.

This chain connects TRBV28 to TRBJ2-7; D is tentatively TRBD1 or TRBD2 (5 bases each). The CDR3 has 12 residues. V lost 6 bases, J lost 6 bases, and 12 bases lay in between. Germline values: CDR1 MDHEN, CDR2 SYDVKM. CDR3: CASRGTPLEQYF. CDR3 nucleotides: TGTGCCAGCAGGGGGACCCCTCTCGAGCAGTACTTC. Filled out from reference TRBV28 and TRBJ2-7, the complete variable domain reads DVKVTQSSRYLVKRTGEKVFLECVQDMDHENMFWYRQDPGLGLRLIYFSYDVKMKEKGDIPEGYSVSREKKERFSLILESASTNQTSMYLCASRGTPLEQYFGPGTRLTVT.

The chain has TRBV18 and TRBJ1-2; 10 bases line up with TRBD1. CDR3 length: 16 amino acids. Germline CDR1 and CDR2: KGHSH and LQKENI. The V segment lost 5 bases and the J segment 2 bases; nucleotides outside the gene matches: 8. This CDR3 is CASSSQTGGENYGYTF. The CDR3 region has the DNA TGTGCCAGCTCAAGTCAGACAGGGGGCGAGAACTATGGCTACACCTTC.

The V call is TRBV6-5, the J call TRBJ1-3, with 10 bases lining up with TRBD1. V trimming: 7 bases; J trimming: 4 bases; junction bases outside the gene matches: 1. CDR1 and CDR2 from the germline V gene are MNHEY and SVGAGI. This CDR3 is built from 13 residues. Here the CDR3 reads CASTGQGGNTIYF. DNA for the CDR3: TGTGCCAGCACGGGACAGGGGGGAAACACCATATATTTT.

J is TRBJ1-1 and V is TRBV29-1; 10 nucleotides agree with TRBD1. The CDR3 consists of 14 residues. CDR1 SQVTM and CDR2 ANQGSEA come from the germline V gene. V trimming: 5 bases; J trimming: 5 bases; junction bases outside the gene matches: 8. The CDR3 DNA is TGCAGCGTTCGGGACAGGGGAAGATGGACTGAAGCTTTCTTT. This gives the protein CSVRDRGRWTEAFF.

This chain's CDR3 is CASSATGRLGNRGLPYEQYF. CDR3 DNA sequence: TGTGCCAGTAGTGCTACCGGGCGACTTGGGAACAGGGGGCTTCCCTACGAGCAGTACTTC. This chain connects TRBV19 to TRBJ2-7, with 9 bases that match TRBD1. This CDR3 region has 20 residues. Per the germline V gene, CDR1 is LNHDA and CDR2 is SQIVND (reference sequence). With 5 bases clipped from V and 2 bases from J, the junction kept 22 bases outside the gene matches.

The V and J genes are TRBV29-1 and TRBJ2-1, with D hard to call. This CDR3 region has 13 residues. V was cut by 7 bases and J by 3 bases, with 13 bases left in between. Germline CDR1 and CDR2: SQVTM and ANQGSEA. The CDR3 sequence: CSAWTSYYNEQFF. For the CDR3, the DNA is TGCAGCGCTTGGACGTCTTACTACAATGAGCAGTTCTTC.

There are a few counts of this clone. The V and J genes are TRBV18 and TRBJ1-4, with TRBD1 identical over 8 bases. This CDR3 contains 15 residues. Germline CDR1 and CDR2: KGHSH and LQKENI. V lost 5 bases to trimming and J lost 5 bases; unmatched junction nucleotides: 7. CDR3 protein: CASSSAGGGNEKLFF. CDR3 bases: TGTGCCAGCTCATCTGCAGGGGGCGGAAATGAAAAACTGTTTTTT. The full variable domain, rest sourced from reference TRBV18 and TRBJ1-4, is NAGVMQNPRHLVRRRGQEARLRCSPMKGHSHVYWYRQLPEEGLKFMVYLQKENIIDESGMPKERFSAEFPKEGPSILRIQQVVRGDSAAYFCASSSAGGGNEKLFFGSGTQLSVL.

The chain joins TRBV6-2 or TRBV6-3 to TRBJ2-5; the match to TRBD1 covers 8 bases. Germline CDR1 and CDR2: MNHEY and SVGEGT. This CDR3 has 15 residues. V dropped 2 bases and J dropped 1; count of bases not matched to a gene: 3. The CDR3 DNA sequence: TGTGCCAGCAGTTACCCCGGGACAGGCCAAGAGACCCAGTACTTC. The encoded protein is CASSYPGTGQETQYF.

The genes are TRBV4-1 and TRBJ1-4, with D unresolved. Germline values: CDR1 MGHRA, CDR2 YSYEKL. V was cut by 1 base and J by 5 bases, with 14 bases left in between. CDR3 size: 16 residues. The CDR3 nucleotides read TGCGCCAGCAGCCAAGCTTCAAGGACGGGCAATGAAAAACTGTTTTTT. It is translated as CASSQASRTGNEKLFF.

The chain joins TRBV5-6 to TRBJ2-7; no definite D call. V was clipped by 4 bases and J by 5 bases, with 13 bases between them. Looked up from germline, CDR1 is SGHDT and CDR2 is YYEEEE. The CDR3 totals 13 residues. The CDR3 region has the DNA TGTGCCAGCAGCCCGACCCGGGTCCACGAGCAGTACTTC. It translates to CASSPTRVHEQYF. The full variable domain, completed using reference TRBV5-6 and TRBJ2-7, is DAGVTQSPTHLIKTRGQQVTLRCSPKSGHDTVSWYQQALGQGPQFIFQYYEEEERQRGNFPDRFSGHQFPNYSSELNVNALLLGDSALYLCASSPTRVHEQYFGPGTRLTVT.

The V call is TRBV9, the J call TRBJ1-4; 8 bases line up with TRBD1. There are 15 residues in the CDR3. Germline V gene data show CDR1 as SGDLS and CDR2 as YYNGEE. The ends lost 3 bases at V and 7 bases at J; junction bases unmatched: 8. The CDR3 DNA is TGTGCCAGCAGCGCTCAGGGGGCGGGAAGTGAAAAACTGTTTTTT. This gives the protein CASSAQGAGSEKLFF.

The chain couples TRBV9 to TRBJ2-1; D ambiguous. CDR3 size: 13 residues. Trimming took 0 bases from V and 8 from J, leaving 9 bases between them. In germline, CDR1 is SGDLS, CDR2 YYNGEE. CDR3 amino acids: CASSVERHDEQFF. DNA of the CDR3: TGTGCCAGCAGCGTAGAGAGGCACGATGAGCAGTTCTTC.

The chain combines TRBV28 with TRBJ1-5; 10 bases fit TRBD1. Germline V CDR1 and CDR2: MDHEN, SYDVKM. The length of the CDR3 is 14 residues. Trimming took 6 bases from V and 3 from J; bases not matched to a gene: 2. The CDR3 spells CASRGQGNNQPQHF. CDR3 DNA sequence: TGTGCCAGCAGGGGACAGGGGAACAATCAGCCCCAGCATTTT.

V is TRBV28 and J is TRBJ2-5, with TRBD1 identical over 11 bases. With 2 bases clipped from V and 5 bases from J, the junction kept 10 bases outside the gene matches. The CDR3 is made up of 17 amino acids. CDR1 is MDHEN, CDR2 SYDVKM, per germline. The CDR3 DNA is TGTGCCAGCAGTTTAGCCGGGACAGGGGGGAGACGGGAGACCCAGTACTTC. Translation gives CASSLAGTGGRRETQYF.

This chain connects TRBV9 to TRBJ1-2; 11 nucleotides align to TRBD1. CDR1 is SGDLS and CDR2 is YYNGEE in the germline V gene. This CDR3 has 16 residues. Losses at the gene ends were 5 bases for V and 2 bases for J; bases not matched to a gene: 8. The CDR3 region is CASSAAGTGGNYGYTF. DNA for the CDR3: TGTGCCAGCAGTGCGGCCGGGACAGGGGGAAACTATGGCTACACCTTC.

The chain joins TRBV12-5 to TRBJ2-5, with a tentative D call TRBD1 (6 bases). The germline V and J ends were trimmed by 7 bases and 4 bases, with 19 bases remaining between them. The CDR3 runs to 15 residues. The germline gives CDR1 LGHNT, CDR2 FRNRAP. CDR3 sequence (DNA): TGTGCTAGTGCCGCCTTACAGGGCCAGCGAGAGACCCAGTACTTC. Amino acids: CASAALQGQRETQYF.

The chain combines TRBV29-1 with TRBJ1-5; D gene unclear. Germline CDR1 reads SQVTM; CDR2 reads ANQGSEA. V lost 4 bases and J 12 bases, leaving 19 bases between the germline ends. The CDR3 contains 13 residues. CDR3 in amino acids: CSVAPDTIAVQHF. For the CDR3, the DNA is TGCAGCGTTGCACCCGATACTATTGCAGTCCAGCATTTT.

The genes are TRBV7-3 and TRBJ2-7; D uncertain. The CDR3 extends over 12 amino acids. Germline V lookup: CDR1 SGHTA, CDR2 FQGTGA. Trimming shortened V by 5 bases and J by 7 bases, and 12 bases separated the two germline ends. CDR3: CASSPAVGEQYF. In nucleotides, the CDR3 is TGTGCCAGCAGCCCCGCGGTGGGTGAGCAGTACTTC.

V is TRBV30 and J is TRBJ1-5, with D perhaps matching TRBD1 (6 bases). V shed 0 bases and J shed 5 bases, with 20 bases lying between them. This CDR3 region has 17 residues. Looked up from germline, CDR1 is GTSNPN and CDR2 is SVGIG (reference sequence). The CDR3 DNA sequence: TGTGCCTGGAGTGTAATCCGGACCACAGGGCGAGATCAGCCCCAGCATTTT. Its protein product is CAWSVIRTTGRDQPQHF.

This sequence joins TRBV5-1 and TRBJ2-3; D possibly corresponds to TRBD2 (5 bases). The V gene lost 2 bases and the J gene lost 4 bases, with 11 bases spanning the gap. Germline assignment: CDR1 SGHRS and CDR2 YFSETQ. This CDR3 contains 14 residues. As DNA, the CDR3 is TGCGCCAGCAGCTTCGCGGGCGGCGCAGATACGCAGTATTTT. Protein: CASSFAGGADTQYF.

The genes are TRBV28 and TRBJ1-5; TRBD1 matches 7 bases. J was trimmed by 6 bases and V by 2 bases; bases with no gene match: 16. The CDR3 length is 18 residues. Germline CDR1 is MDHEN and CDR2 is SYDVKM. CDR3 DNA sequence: TGTGCCAGCAGTTTAGTTATCGTGGGGGCAGGGGGTGGTCAGCCCCAGCATTTT. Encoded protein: CASSLVIVGAGGGQPQHF.